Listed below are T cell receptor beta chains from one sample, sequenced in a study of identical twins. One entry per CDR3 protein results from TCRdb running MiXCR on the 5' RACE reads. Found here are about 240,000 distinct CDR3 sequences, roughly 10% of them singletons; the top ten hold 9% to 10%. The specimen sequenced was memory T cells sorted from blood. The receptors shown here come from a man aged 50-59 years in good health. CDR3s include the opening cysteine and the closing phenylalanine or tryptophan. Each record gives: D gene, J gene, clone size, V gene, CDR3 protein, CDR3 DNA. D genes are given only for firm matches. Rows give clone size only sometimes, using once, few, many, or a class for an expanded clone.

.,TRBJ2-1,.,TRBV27,CASSKGLAGRTFF,TGTGCCAGCAGTAAGGGTCTAGCCGGCAGAACGTTCTTC
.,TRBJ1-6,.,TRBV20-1,CSARAPSSNSPLHF,TGCAGTGCTAGAGCCCCCAGTTCCAATTCACCCCTCCACTTT
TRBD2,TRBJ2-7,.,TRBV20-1,CSARRPSGPYEQYF,TGCAGTGCTAGAAGGCCTAGCGGCCCCTACGAGCAGTACTTC
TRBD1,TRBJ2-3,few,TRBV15,CATSRGDRAITDTQYF,TGTGCCACCAGCAGGGGGGACAGGGCTATAACAGATACGCAGTATTTT
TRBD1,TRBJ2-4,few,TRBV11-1,CASSHRDRGKIQYF,TGTGCCAGCAGCCACCGGGACAGGGGTAAAATTCAGTACTTC
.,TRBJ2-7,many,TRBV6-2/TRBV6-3,CASSYTGRGYEQYF,TGTGCCAGCAGTTACACAGGACGAGGCTACGAGCAGTACTTC
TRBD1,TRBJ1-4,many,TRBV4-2,CASSHDRQGREEKLFF,TGTGCCAGCAGCCACGACCGACAGGGCAGAGAGGAAAAACTGTTTTTT
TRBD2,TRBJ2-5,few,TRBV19,CASSGRTRGQETQYF,TGTGCCAGTAGCGGAAGGACTAGGGGCCAAGAGACCCAGTACTTC
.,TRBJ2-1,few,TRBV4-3,CASSHEPGHNSYNEQFF,TGCGCCAGCAGCCACGAACCGGGACACAACTCCTACAATGAGCAGTTCTTC
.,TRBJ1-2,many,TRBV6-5,CASSYSRGGYGYTF,TGTGCCAGCAGTTACTCGAGAGGAGGATATGGCTACACCTTC
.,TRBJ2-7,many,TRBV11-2,CASSPNVNEQYF,TGTGCCAGCAGCCCCAACGTAAACGAGCAGTACTTC
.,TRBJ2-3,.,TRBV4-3,CASSQEQPTDTQYF,TGCGCCAGCAGCCAAGAACAGCCCACAGATACGCAGTATTTT
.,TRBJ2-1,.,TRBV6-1,CASSIRDTHNEQFF,TGTGCCAGCAGTATCCGGGACACACACAATGAGCAGTTCTTC
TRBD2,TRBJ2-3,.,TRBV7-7,CASSLGTSGNTDTQYF,TGTGCCAGCAGCTTAGGGACTAGCGGGAACACAGATACGCAGTATTTT
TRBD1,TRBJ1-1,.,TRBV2,CASRRTGGAFF,TGTGCCAGCAGAAGGACAGGAGGAGCTTTCTTT
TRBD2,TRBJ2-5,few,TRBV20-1,CSATKREGRETQYF,TGCAGTGCAACCAAGCGGGAGGGCCGCGAGACCCAGTACTTC
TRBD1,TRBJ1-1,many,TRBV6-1,CASSVGQGSARNTEAFF,TGTGCCAGCAGTGTGGGACAGGGGAGTGCTCGGAACACTGAAGCTTTCTTT
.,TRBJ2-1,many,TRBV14,CASSQVRPPYRHEQFF,TGTGCCAGCAGCCAAGTTCGCCCCCCCTACCGACATGAGCAGTTCTTC
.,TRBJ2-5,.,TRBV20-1,CSARPRGGQETQYF,TGCAGTGCTAGACCCCGGGGGGGACAGGAGACCCAGTACTTC
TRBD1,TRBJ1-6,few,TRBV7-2,CASSTRQGSSYNSPLHF,TGTGCCAGCAGCACCCGACAGGGGAGCTCCTATAATTCACCCCTCCACTTT
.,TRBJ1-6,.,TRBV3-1,CASSQDRIFSPLHF,TGTGCCAGCAGCCAAGATAGGATTTTTTCACCCCTCCACTTT
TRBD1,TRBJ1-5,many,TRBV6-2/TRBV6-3,CASQSQGAAQPQHF,TGTGCCAGCCAGAGCCAGGGGGCTGCTCAGCCCCAGCATTTT
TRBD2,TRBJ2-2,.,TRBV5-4,CASSSLSGSKTGELFF,TGTGCCAGCAGCTCGTTGAGCGGGAGTAAGACCGGGGAGCTGTTTTTT
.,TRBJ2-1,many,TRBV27,CASSLSRLAVTVSSYNEQFF,TGTGCCAGCAGTTTATCTAGGTTAGCGGTTACCGTTAGCTCCTACAATGAGCAGTTCTTC
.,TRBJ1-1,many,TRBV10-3,CAIKQETEAFF,TGTGCCATAAAACAGGAAACTGAAGCTTTCTTT
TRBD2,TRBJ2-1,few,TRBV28,CASSLASGGVGYNEQFF,TGTGCCAGCAGTTTGGCTAGCGGGGGGGTGGGCTACAATGAGCAGTTCTTC
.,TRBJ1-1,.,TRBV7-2,CASSRRGNTEAFF,TGTGCCAGCAGCCGGAGGGGGAACACTGAAGCTTTCTTT
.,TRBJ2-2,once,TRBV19,CASSIVFTLRNTGELFF,TGTGCCAGTAGTATAGTCTTTACTTTACGGAACACCGGGGAGCTGTTTTTT
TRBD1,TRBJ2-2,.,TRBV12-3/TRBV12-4,CASSRQGGTAELFF,TGTGCCAGCAGTCGACAGGGGGGCACCGCGGAGCTGTTTTTT
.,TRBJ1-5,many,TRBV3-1,CASSQMSNQPQHF,TGTGCCAGCAGCCAAATGAGCAATCAGCCCCAGCATTTT
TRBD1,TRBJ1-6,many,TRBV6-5,CASSSGQGRSPLHF,TGTGCCAGCAGTTCCGGACAGGGAAGGTCACCCCTCCACTTT
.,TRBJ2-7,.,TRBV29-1,CSVEDLGAAERNEQYF,TGCAGCGTTGAAGATCTGGGGGCAGCTGAAAGGAACGAGCAGTACTTC
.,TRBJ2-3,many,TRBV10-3,CAISREAGTDTQYF,TGTGCCATCAGCCGCGAGGCTGGGACAGATACGCAGTATTTT
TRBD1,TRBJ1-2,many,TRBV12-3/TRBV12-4,CASSPGTGGSYGYTF,TGTGCCAGCAGTCCCGGGACAGGGGGTTCCTATGGCTACACCTTC
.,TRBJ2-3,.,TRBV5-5,CASSMAWGTDTQYF,TGTGCCAGCAGCATGGCGTGGGGGACAGATACGCAGTATTTT
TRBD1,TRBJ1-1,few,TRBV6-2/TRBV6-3,CASSYHGQGNTEAFF,TGTGCCAGCAGTTACCACGGACAGGGGAACACTGAAGCTTTCTTT
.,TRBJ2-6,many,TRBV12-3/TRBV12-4,CASSLSWAGDDSGANVLTF,TGTGCCAGCAGTTTAAGTTGGGCAGGGGATGACTCTGGGGCCAACGTCCTGACTTTC
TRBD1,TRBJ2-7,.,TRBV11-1,CASGAWGQASYEQYF,TGTGCCAGTGGAGCCTGGGGACAGGCCTCCTACGAGCAGTACTTC
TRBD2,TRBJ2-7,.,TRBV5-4,CASSLVGLAGVREQYF,TGTGCCAGCAGCTTGGTCGGGCTAGCGGGAGTTCGCGAGCAGTACTTC
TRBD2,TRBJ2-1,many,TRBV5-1,CASSPLPASGGPSSYNEQFF,TGCGCCAGCAGCCCGCTCCCGGCTAGCGGGGGGCCGAGCTCCTACAATGAGCAGTTCTTC
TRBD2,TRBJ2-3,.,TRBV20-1,CSASRAGGTDTQYF,TGCAGTGCTAGCCGAGCGGGGGGCACAGATACGCAGTATTTT
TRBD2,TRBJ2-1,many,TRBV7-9,CASSPPSAGGGNEQFF,TGTGCCAGCAGCCCGCCGTCCGCGGGAGGTGGCAATGAGCAGTTCTTC
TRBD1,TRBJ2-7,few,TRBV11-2,CASSFGDRAYEQYF,TGTGCCAGCAGCTTTGGGGACAGGGCTTACGAGCAGTACTTC
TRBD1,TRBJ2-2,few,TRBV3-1,CASRNRGQDTGELFF,TGTGCCAGCAGGAACAGGGGGCAAGACACCGGGGAGCTGTTTTTT
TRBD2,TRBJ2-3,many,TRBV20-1,CRAVGGTSGLSPDTQYF,TGCAGGGCGGTCGGGGGGACTAGCGGTCTCTCGCCCGATACGCAGTATTTT
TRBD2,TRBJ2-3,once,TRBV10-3,CAISEEGLAEADTQYF,TGTGCCATCAGTGAAGAAGGACTAGCGGAAGCAGATACGCAGTATTTT
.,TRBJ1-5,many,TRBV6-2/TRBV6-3,CASSYPGLAQPQHF,TGTGCCAGCAGTTATCCGGGACTTGCGCAGCCCCAGCATTTT
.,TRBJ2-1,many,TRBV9,CASSPRTSYNEQFF,TGTGCCAGCAGCCCCCGAACTAGCTACAATGAGCAGTTCTTC
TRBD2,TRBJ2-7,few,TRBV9,CASSPGTSFYEQYF,TGTGCCAGCAGCCCCGGGACTAGCTTTTACGAGCAGTACTTC
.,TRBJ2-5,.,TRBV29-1,CSVEMGGPKYF,TGCAGCGTTGAAATGGGGGGACCGAAGTACTTC
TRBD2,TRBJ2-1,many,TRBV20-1,CSATSGVFYNEQFF,TGCAGTGCTACTAGCGGGGTATTCTACAATGAGCAGTTCTTC